This TCR beta chain derives from a study of T cells in Graves' hyperthyroidism and ophthalmopathy. Fresh peripheral blood, about 9.6 ml, yielded the PBMCs. TCR beta CDR3 regions were amplified from RNA. When the TCR CDR3 underwent first-round RT-PCR, the HTBI primer set was used. TCRdb analysed the multiplex PCR reads with MiXCR anew, one entry per CDR3 protein. Of approximately 380,000 distinct CDR3 sequences in the sample, roughly an eighth are singletons; the top ten hold 25% to 30%. This clonotype was seen repeatedly, ten times or more. Its antigen is undetermined. The trim removed 8 bases at V and 4 bases at J, leaving 4 bases unmatched. The CDR3 covers 13 residues. Germline-derived CDR1 and CDR2 are MNHEY and SVGEGT. Notes on the study in general: Most thyroid clonotypes that were expanded above 0.001 also turned up in blood.

The chain couples TRBV6-2 or TRBV6-3 to TRBJ1-1; 10 nucleotides match TRBD1. Sample: blood. The clonotype comes from a middle-aged man with Graves' ophthalmopathy. Written as DNA, the CDR3 is TGTGCCAGCGGGACAGGGGTCTTCACTGAAGCTTTCTTT. Translation gives CASGTGVFTEAFF.